Sequencing of this T cell receptor (beta chain) was carried out in a study of CD8 T cells in Susac syndrome (dated by TCRdb to the late 2010s). Some background on the complete study: Of the Susac syndrome patients who were sequenced, about 6 had clinically active disease and eight were in clinical remission. At blood withdrawal, Susac syndrome patients were therapy-naive, treated with corticosteroids (with IVIg additionally given to some), or treated with IVIg alone. Repertoire sequencing was used to test whether CD8+ T cell activation and differentiation in Susac syndrome was antigen driven. The clonality of the CD8+ T cell repertoire was compared across approximately twelve healthy donors, some 14 Susac syndrome patients and 15 multiple sclerosis patients.

Study-level results and caveats: Clonal expansion was observed in Susac syndrome CD8+ repertoires, with the highest expansion in CD8+ TEMRA cells and greater expansion in clinically active than in remitting patients. The study acknowledged that relatively few individuals were included in the TCR sequencing and HLA analysis. Approximately 15 Susac-specific public clones were identified in the total CD8+ repertoire, and 5 or 6 Susac-specific public clones were identified in the CD8+ TEMRA repertoire.

On this clonotype: The antigen it recognizes is unknown. No much larger clone is present one base from it, and per-base qualities are unavailable.

V gives up 3 bases and J gives up 3 bases, and the segment between their germline ends measures 11 bases. The CDR3 starts with the cysteine, ends with the phenylalanine, and has 13 residues. Only the CDR3 DNA is retained, 39 bases long and in frame from the first base. The germline V gene (reference sequence) sets CDR1 to GTSNPN and CDR2 to SVGIG. RNA was extracted with the RNeasy kit and 0.5 to 1 ug was reverse transcribed using random hexamers. The immunoSEQ multiplex PCR assay, covering 54 Vbeta and 13 Jbeta segments, was used to amplify TCR beta CDR3 regions. To correct PCR amplification bias, a synthetic template baseline was used for both primer optimization and computational correction. Regarding the original processing steps: Reads were annotated to V, D and J genes per IMGT and analyzed with immunoSEQ Analyzer, keeping only productive sequences. To calculate clonality, Shannon entropy was normalized by log2 of the number of productive unique sequences and then subtracted from one. For each patient and control, public and private clones were evaluated among the 100 most prevalent clones. Clones were defined as Susac-specific if absent from the healthy and MS cohorts, from 1052 published viral clones and from other ImmuneACCESS disease sequences. TCRdb redid the processing of the public reads, applying fastp at Q25 and MiXCR, and retained in-frame beta chains. Rows are combined by CDR3 protein, so each entry shows the most common genes and DNA. TCRdb, not the original authors, processed these V and J calls. The sample includes tens of thousands of distinct CDR3 sequences, with around 96% observed a single time. 0.62% of the sample goes to the ten largest clones.

Peripheral blood CD8+ and CD4+ T cells from healthy donors, Susac syndrome patients and multiple sclerosis patients were profiled by high-throughput TCR beta sequencing. Susac syndrome patients met recently defined diagnostic criteria for definite or probable disease. Bulk CD8+ and CD4+ T cells were purified by magnetic negative isolation, whereas CD8+ TEMRA cells were enriched by FACS. Blood was drawn into EDTA tubes, processed within 24 hours, and PBMCs were isolated by density gradient centrifugation. PBMCs intended for TCR sequencing were cryopreserved in liquid nitrogen and thawed later in a water bath at 37 degrees C. Purity of sorted or isolated CD4+, CD8+ and CD8+ TEMRA cells was at least 90%.

The chain links TRBV30 with TRBJ1-1, with TRBD1 tentatively as D gene (6 bases match). The sequence came from a human donor with Susac syndrome. Specimen: CD8+ T cells from PBMCs. The bases are TGTGCCTGGAGGGACAGCGTACACACTGAAGCTTTCTTT. Its translation is CAWRDSVHTEAFF.